The clone carrying this T cell receptor beta chain was detected a few times. Trimming took 4 bases from V and 5 from J, leaving 8 bases between them. The CDR3 loop spans 12 amino acids. This specimen comes from a study of T cell repertoires in cytomegalovirus infection. TCRdb analysed the reads with MiXCR anew, one entry per CDR3 protein. The data hold 150,000 to 160,000 distinct CDR3 sequences, with about 20% observed a single time. Sequenced material: PBMCs. The sequence came from a human donor in good health (CMV status not recorded). Some clones in this sample may be carry-over from other donors' samples. V is TRBV12-3 or TRBV12-4 and J is TRBJ2-5; the D is unclear. The CDR3 reads CASSYGRETQYF. Here the CDR3 DNA reads TGTGCCAGCAGTTATGGCCGGGAGACCCAGTACTTC.